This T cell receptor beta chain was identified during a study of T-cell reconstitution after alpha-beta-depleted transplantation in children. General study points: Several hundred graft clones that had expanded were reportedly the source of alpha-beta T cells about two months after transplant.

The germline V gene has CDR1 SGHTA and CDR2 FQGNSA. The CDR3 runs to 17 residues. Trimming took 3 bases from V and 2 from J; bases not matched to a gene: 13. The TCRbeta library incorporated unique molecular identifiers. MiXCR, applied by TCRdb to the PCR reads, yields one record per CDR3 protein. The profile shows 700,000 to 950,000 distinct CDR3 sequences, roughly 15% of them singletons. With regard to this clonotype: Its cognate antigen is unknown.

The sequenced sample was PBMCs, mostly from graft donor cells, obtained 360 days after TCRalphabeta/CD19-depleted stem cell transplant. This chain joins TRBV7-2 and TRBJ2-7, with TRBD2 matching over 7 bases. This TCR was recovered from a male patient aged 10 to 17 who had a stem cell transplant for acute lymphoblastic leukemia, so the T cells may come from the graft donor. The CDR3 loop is CASSFLKLAREAYEQYF. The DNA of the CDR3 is TGTGCCAGCAGCTTCCTCAAACTAGCGAGGGAGGCCTACGAGCAGTACTTC.